This TCR beta chain was observed in a study of early stage breast cancer tumors. Germline values: CDR1 ENHRY, CDR2 SYGVKD. This CDR3 region has 13 residues. V dropped 7 bases and J dropped 4; count of bases not matched to a gene: 4. The repertoire was sequenced with immunoSEQ multiplex PCR; TCRdb's copy has only in-frame clones and lacks some. The sample contains about 28,000 clones, 75% to 85% of which appear only once. This sequence was found in a person aged 60 to 70 with breast cancer. The specimen was blood. The chain joins TRBV10-3 to TRBJ2-3, with TRBD1 matching over 8 bases. CDR3 in amino acids: CAIKGTGADTQYF. CDR3 DNA sequence: TGTGCCATCAAAGGGACAGGAGCAGATACGCAGTATTTT.